The entry below describes one T cell receptor (beta chain). No antigen is known for it. This entry is derived from a study of CD8 T cells in ankylosing spondylitis. The study's findings and limits: According to the report, clones linked to the disease were significantly enriched in matched synovial fluid samples taken from ankylosing spondylitis patients. Earlier reports found some motif variants in synovial fluid and blood in reactive arthritis. What appeared characteristic of ankylosing spondylitis blood was a TCR beta motif of eight highly homologous variants.

The V gene's germline CDR1 is ENHRY and CDR2 SYGVKD. The CDR3 is 15 amino acids. Trimming cost V 6 bases and J 2 bases; bases outside gene matches: 5. Quantitative 5'-RACE with molecular barcodes was used to make the TCR beta libraries. TCRdb independently ran MiXCR on the 5' RACE reads; one entry per CDR3 protein. The data show 30,000 to 45,000 distinct CDR3 sequences, approximately 15% seen once. The material sequenced was blood. This clonotype was obtained from a male donor with ankylosing spondylitis or in good health (not recorded which). The V call is TRBV10-3, the J call TRBJ2-2; 8 nucleotides agree with TRBD1. The CDR3 DNA is TGTGCCATCAGATCCGGGACAGGCAACACCGGGGAGCTGTTTTTT. Its translation is CAIRSGTGNTGELFF.